This T cell receptor beta chain was sequenced during a study of molecular identifiers for immune sequencing clone quantification. TCRdb recomputed calls from the PCR reads with MiXCR, one row per CDR3 protein. The sample lists 400,000 to 600,000 distinct CDR3 sequences, roughly 24% occurring once. This clonotype came up many times. Its antigen is not known. Based on a CD8+CD4-CCR7+CD45RA+ profile, naive CD8 T cells were sorted. V shed 0 bases and J shed 1 base, with 5 bases lying between them. Germline assignment: CDR1 MNHEY and CDR2 SMNVEV (reference sequence). This CDR3 comprises 14 residues. Notes on the study in general: Clones exceeding 20 RNA copies carried over 99% of effector molecules but under 1% of naive-cell molecules.

Sequencing input: naive CD8+ T cells from blood, with Jurkat cell RNA spiked in. As to subset: FACS-sorted CD8+CD4-CCR7+CD45RA+ naive T cells. This clonotype originated in a human donor in good health. Some libraries in this study had Jurkat cell RNA spiked in. The rearrangement joins TRBV27 to TRBJ2-3, with D uncertain. DNA of the CDR3: TGTGCCAGCAGTTTATCCGTTGGCACAGATACGCAGTATTTT. The encoded protein is CASSLSVGTDTQYF.